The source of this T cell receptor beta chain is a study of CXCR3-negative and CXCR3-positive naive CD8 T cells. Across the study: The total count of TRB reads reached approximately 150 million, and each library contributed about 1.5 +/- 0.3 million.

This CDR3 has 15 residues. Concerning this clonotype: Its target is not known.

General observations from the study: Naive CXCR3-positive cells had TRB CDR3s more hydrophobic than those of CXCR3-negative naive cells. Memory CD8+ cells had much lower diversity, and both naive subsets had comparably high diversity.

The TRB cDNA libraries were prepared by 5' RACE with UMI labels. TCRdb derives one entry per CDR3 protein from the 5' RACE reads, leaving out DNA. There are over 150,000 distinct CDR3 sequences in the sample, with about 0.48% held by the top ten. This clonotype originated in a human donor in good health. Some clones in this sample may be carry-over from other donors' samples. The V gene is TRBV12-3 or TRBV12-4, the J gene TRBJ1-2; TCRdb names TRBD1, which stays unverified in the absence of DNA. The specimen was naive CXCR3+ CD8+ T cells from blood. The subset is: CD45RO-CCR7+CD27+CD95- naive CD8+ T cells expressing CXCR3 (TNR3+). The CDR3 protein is CASSLGQAPNYGYTF.